This T cell receptor beta chain was sequenced for a study of blood T cell repertoires in COVID-19. V was clipped by 6 bases and J by 0 bases, with 9 bases between them. The CDR3 extends over 13 amino acids. Germline lookup yields CDR1 SQVTM and CDR2 ANQGSEA. During active infection, Seattle patients enrolled and were then monitored through disease. Data came from immunoSEQ multiplex PCR; TCRdb stores just in-frame clones and leaves some out. The sample shows 250,000 to 350,000 clones, less than 85% of them seen only once. The sequenced material came from peripheral blood. This receptor was identified in a human donor with COVID-19, enrolled during active disease. The donor label of this sample is uncertain. The chain couples TRBV29-1 to TRBJ1-3, with D uncertain. CDR3 loop: CSVRYTSGNTIYF. CDR3 DNA: TGCAGCGTCCGTTACACCTCTGGAAACACCATATATTTT.